Listed here are 31 T cell receptor beta chains from one sample, sequenced in a study of early T cells in non-severe SARS-CoV-2 infection (dated by TCRdb to the early 2020s). The receptor library was made with 5' RACE. The instrument given in TCRdb is NextSeq 500. TCRdb redid the processing of the public reads, applying fastp at Q25 and MiXCR, and retained in-frame beta chains. Rows are combined by CDR3 protein, so each entry shows the most common genes and DNA. The table for this sample lists 28,000 or so distinct CDR3 sequences; 3.5% to 4.5% of them were counted only once. Of the sample, over 8% is held by the ten largest clones. The sequenced sample was whole blood. These receptors all come from an adult who was a healthcare worker with PCR-confirmed SARS-CoV-2 infection or an uninfected control (not recorded which).

This clonotype was seen ten or more times. The rearrangement links TRBV7-2 to TRBJ1-1; unclear D gene. CDR3 length: 14 residues. The V gene lost 1 base and the J gene lost 3 bases, with 9 bases spanning the gap. Germline CDR1 reads SGHTA; CDR2 reads FQGNSA. CDR3 sequence (DNA): TGTGCCAGCAGCTTAGATCTTGGGGACACTGAAGCTTTCTTT. The encoded protein is CASSLDLGDTEAFF.

This clonotype was seen only a few times. The CDR3 DNA sequence: TGTGCCAGCAGTGTGGTACAGGGGGCGGCCGGGGAGCTGTTTTTT. Encoded protein: CASSVVQGAAGELFF. The V call is TRBV12-3 or TRBV12-4, the J call TRBJ2-2, with 9 bases identical to TRBD1. The V segment lost 5 bases and the J segment 6 bases; nucleotides outside the gene matches: 7. CDR3 length equals 15 residues.

This clonotype was seen many times. For the CDR3, the DNA is TGTGCCAGCAGCGAAGGGATTGCAGTTGGGCCAGGCGAGCAGTACTTC. It specifies CASSEGIAVGPGEQYF. The chain combines TRBV11-3 with TRBJ2-7; D is ambiguous. Per germline, CDR1 SGHNT and CDR2 YENEEA. V shed 5 bases and J shed 6 bases, with 23 bases lying between them. The CDR3 consists of 16 residues.

This clonotype was found many times. The V call is TRBV10-1, the J call TRBJ1-1, with TRBD1 as a possible D gene (5 bases). This CDR3 is built from 15 residues. V dropped 9 bases and J dropped 1 base, with 18 bases sitting between them. CDR1 WNHNN and CDR2 SYGVQD come from the germline V gene (reference sequence). The CDR3 DNA follows: TGCGCCAGAGAGGCACCGGGACCCCGGAACACTGAAGCTTTCTTT. It codes for CAREAPGPRNTEAFF.

This clonotype has a count of ten or more. The genes are TRBV19 and TRBJ1-5; TRBD1 is a possible D gene (6 bases). V was cut by 4 bases and J by 1 base, with 20 bases left in between. CDR1 is LNHDA, CDR2 SQIVND, per germline (reference sequence). The CDR3 length is 18 residues. In DNA form, the CDR3 reads TGTGCCAGTAGTACCTTGAGACAGGTCCCCGGGAGCAATCAGCCCCAGCATTTT. It encodes CASSTLRQVPGSNQPQHF.

Ten or more counts support this clonotype. The J gene is TRBJ1-2, the V gene TRBV19; the D is unclear. V was trimmed by 4 bases and J by 2 bases, leaving 11 bases between them. The CDR3 spans 14 residues. Germline V gene lookup returns CDR1 LNHDA and CDR2 SQIVND (reference sequence). In DNA form, the CDR3 reads TGTGCCAGTAGTAAGGAAGTTTTAAACTATGGCTACACCTTC. It yields the protein CASSKEVLNYGYTF.

Ten or more counts support this clonotype. The chain has TRBV7-9 and TRBJ1-5, with a weak D call TRBD1 (6 bases). The CDR3 spans 14 residues. Germline CDR1 is SEHNR and CDR2 is FQNEAQ (reference sequence). Trimming took 5 bases from V and 4 from J, leaving 12 bases between them. CDR3 DNA sequence: TGTGCCAGCAGCAAACAGGGTAGGAATCAGCCCCAGCATTTT. This codes for CASSKQGRNQPQHF.

This clonotype was seen repeatedly, ten times or more. The chain has TRBV29-1 and TRBJ2-1, with 10 bases matching TRBD1. V lost 7 bases to trimming and J lost 3 bases; unmatched junction nucleotides: 3. There are 13 residues in the CDR3. Germline V gene sequence: CDR1 SQVTM, CDR2 ANQGSEA. CDR3 nucleotide sequence: TGCAGCGCCGGGACAGGGGTCTACAATGAGCAGTTCTTC. Translation: CSAGTGVYNEQFF.

This clonotype was counted ten times or more. This chain joins TRBV29-1 and TRBJ1-1; 7 bases agree with TRBD1. Losses at the gene ends were 7 bases for V and 8 bases for J; bases not matched to a gene: 7. CDR3 length equals 11 residues. The germline gives CDR1 SQVTM, CDR2 ANQGSEA. The CDR3 is CSARDRAEAFF. DNA for the CDR3: TGCAGCGCCAGAGACAGGGCAGAAGCTTTCTTT. Using reference TRBV29-1 and TRBJ1-1 for the parts outside the CDR3, the full variable domain is SAVISQKPSRDICQRGTSLTIQCQVDSQVTMMFWYRQQPGQSLTLIATANQGSEATYESGFVIDKFPISRPNLTFSTLTVSNMSPEDSSIYLCSARDRAEAFFGQGTRLTVV.

This clonotype appeared many times. V gene TRBV29-1 combines with J gene TRBJ2-1, with D uncertain. V lost 7 bases to trimming and J lost 0 bases, with 19 bases between them. Germline CDR1 is SQVTM and CDR2 is ANQGSEA. The CDR3 has 16 residues. The CDR3 DNA sequence: TGCAGCGCTTTGCTCCCGCCCCGGAGCTCCTACAATGAGCAGTTCTTC. This sequence encodes CSALLPPRSSYNEQFF.

This clonotype was picked up many times. The chain is built from TRBV18 and TRBJ2-7, with D tentatively TRBD1 or TRBD2 (5 bases each). Trimming stripped 5 bases from V and 6 bases from J, with 20 bases between. Germline CDR1 reads KGHSH; CDR2 reads LQKENI. The CDR3 has 15 amino acids. The CDR3 is CASSVTPGAIIEQYF. The CDR3 DNA reads as TGTGCCAGCTCAGTAACTCCCGGGGCAATCATCGAGCAGTACTTC. The whole variable domain, remainder taken from reference TRBV18 and TRBJ2-7, is NAGVMQNPRHLVRRRGQEARLRCSPMKGHSHVYWYRQLPEEGLKFMVYLQKENIIDESGMPKERFSAEFPKEGPSILRIQQVVRGDSAAYFCASSVTPGAIIEQYFGPGTRLTVT.

The V gene is TRBV7-2, the J gene TRBJ2-7; maybe TRBD1 (6 bases). The CDR3 extends over 13 amino acids. The germline V gene has CDR1 SGHTA and CDR2 FQGNSA. V shed 5 bases and J shed 5 bases, with 13 bases lying between them. CDR3 DNA: TGTGCCAGCAGCGTGGTACAGGGTGACGAGCAGTACTTC. It encodes CASSVVQGDEQYF.

This clonotype came up many times. The gene calls are TRBV27 and TRBJ2-5; TRBD2 agrees at 11 bases. The CDR3 has 16 residues. Germline V CDR1 and CDR2: MNHEY, SMNVEV (reference sequence). The V segment lost 8 bases and the J segment 1 base; nucleotides outside the gene matches: 9. CDR3: CASGSPGTSGQETQYF. The CDR3 DNA is TGTGCCAGCGGAAGCCCGGGGACTAGCGGCCAAGAGACCCAGTACTTC.

This clonotype was counted at least ten times. The chain carries TRBV6-5 and TRBJ1-1, with a tentative D call TRBD1 (6 bases). The CDR3 is made up of 15 amino acids. The germline V gene has CDR1 MNHEY and CDR2 SVGAGI. The ends were cut back, 5 bases at V and 0 bases at J, with 13 bases in the middle. The CDR3 region has the DNA TGTGCCAGCAGTCCTCGGACAGCAGTGAACACTGAAGCTTTCTTT. Protein sequence: CASSPRTAVNTEAFF.

This clonotype occurred many times. J is TRBJ2-5 and V is TRBV30, with D possibly TRBD1 on 5 matching bases. This CDR3 has 15 residues. In germline, CDR1 is GTSNPN, CDR2 SVGIG (reference sequence). V lost 0 bases and J lost 2, with 13 bases in between. CDR3 DNA: TGTGCCTGGAGTGTACCCTGGACACTTCAAGAGACCCAGTACTTC. Its protein is CAWSVPWTLQETQYF.

The table lists this clonotype with many counts. V and J are TRBV10-3 and TRBJ2-5; a weak D match, TRBD1 (7 bases). The V end lost 4 bases, the J end lost 4 bases, and 16 bases lay between the germline ends. The CDR3 covers 15 residues. The V gene's germline CDR1 is ENHRY and CDR2 SYGVKD. CDR3 sequence: CAISGDLRGPETQYF. The CDR3 nucleotides read TGTGCCATCAGTGGGGACTTAAGGGGGCCAGAGACCCAGTACTTC.

This clonotype was observed many times. V and J are TRBV6-1 and TRBJ1-1; maybe TRBD1 (5 bases). The germline V and J ends were trimmed by 7 bases and 2 bases, with 17 bases remaining between them. There are 15 residues in the CDR3. The germline V gene has CDR1 MNHNS and CDR2 SASEGT. The CDR3 loop reads CASILFGTRNTEAFF. CDR3 bases: TGTGCCAGCATTCTTTTCGGGACCAGAAACACTGAAGCTTTCTTT.

This clonotype was seen ten or more times. The chain couples TRBV7-2 to TRBJ2-3; D is perhaps TRBD2 (6 bases). In germline, CDR1 is SGHTA, CDR2 FQGNSA. The CDR3 is 17 amino acids. Trimming removed 3 bases at V and 0 bases at J, with 16 bases between. The CDR3 nucleotides are TGTGCCAGCAGCTTGAGGAGGGCAGGGTACAGCACAGATACGCAGTATTTT. This translates into CASSLRRAGYSTDTQYF.

This clonotype was counted ten times or more. No DNA is shown, since the ends of the CDR3 on it are uncertain; the CDR3 is the one TCRdb lists. This chain links TRBV6-6 with TRBJ1-2; the listed D gene, TRBD1, was not tested against the DNA. The CDR3 is 12 residues long, counting both termini. Looked up from germline, CDR1 is MNHNY and CDR2 is SVGAGI (reference sequence). The CDR3 protein is CASSYVGQGNTF.

The table lists this clonotype with many counts. The chain is built from TRBV7-9 and TRBJ2-7; D is unresolved. V gave up 5 bases and J gave up 5 bases, with 13 bases separating them. The length of the CDR3 is 13 residues. In germline, CDR1 is SEHNR, CDR2 FQNEAQ (reference sequence). The CDR3 protein is CASSQNWFDEQYF. DNA for the CDR3: TGTGCCAGCAGCCAGAATTGGTTTGACGAGCAGTACTTC.

There are many counts of this clonotype. CDR3 in amino acids: CASRINPSGRTYEQYF. The CDR3 DNA reads TGTGCCAGCAGGATAAACCCTAGCGGGCGTACCTACGAGCAGTACTTC. The chain joins TRBV3-1 to TRBJ2-7; 8 bases match TRBD2. The CDR3 is 16 residues long. In germline, CDR1 is LGHDT, CDR2 YNNKEL (reference sequence). V shed 6 bases, J shed 2 bases, and the junction held 12 bases outside the gene matches.

This clonotype was seen ten or more times. The V and J genes are TRBV2 and TRBJ2-1; 10 nucleotides line up with TRBD2. CDR3 length: 15 residues. After removal of 7 bases from V and 0 bases from J, the junction contained 3 bases not matched to a gene. The germline gives CDR1 SNHLY, CDR2 FYNNEI. This CDR3 reads CASTASGSSYNEQFF. In DNA form, the CDR3 reads TGTGCCAGCACGGCTAGCGGGAGCTCCTACAATGAGCAGTTCTTC.

The sample holds many counts of this clonotype. The chain employs TRBV18 and TRBJ2-7; TRBD2 matches 11 bases. CDR3 length: 14 residues. The J segment lost 6 bases and the V segment lost 3 bases, leaving 4 bases of the junction unmatched. CDR1 and CDR2 from the germline V gene are KGHSH and LQKENI. The CDR3 DNA is TGTGCCAGCTCACCGACTAGCGGGATCCCCGAGCAGTACTTC. This gives the protein CASSPTSGIPEQYF.

There are many counts of this clonotype. The chain couples TRBV12-2 to TRBJ2-5; the D call of TRBD1 is as the table states it, not checked on the DNA. TRBV12-2 is recorded as a pseudogene. The CDR3 length is 18 residues. The CDR3, as DNA: TGTGCAAGTCGCTTAGGTACCCCCGGGGCAGGTGATCTTGGGACCCAGTACTTC. It encodes CASRLGTPGAGDLGTQYF.

The sample holds many counts of this clonotype. The chain links TRBV3-1 to TRBJ2-5; unclear D gene. There are 16 residues in the CDR3. Per the germline V gene, CDR1 is LGHDT and CDR2 is YNNKEL (reference sequence). Trimming removed 1 base at V and 9 bases at J, with 21 bases between. The DNA of the CDR3 is TGTGCCAGCAGCCAAGGGTCCAGCCAACCAGTTCGGGCCCAGTACTTC. It codes for CASSQGSSQPVRAQYF.

This clonotype has a count of ten or more. This chain uses TRBV27 with TRBJ2-7, with 10 bases matching TRBD1. The CDR3 loop spans 16 amino acids. V dropped 6 bases and J dropped 3; count of bases not matched to a gene: 11. CDR1 is MNHEY, CDR2 SMNVEV, per germline (reference sequence). The CDR3 spells CASSQVRTGGLYEQYF. As DNA, the CDR3 is TGTGCCAGCAGCCAAGTCCGGACAGGGGGACTCTACGAGCAGTACTTC.

This clonotype was observed a few times. This chain joins TRBV6-2 or TRBV6-3 and TRBJ2-4, with TRBD2 matching 8 bases. The CDR3 has 19 amino acids. Germline CDR1 MNHEY, CDR2 SVGEGT. Trimming removed 3 bases from V and 0 bases from J; junction bases left unmatched: 13. The CDR3 is CASSYRLAGTPIAKNIQYF. The CDR3 DNA reads TGTGCCAGCAGTTATCGTCTAGCGGGTACTCCTATAGCCAAAAACATTCAGTACTTC.

This clonotype has at least ten counts. The V and J genes are TRBV10-3 and TRBJ2-1; D is uncertain. This CDR3 has 13 residues. Between the trimmed V and J ends, which lost 4 bases and 0 bases, there was a span of 4 bases. Per germline, CDR1 ENHRY and CDR2 SYGVKD. The CDR3 loop reads CAISGGSYNEQFF. The CDR3 DNA follows: TGTGCCATCAGTGGAGGCTCCTACAATGAGCAGTTCTTC.

The V and J genes are TRBV19 and TRBJ2-5; tentative D call: TRBD1 (5 bases). The CDR3 length is 16 residues. Trimming stripped 3 bases from V and 4 bases from J, with 18 bases between. CDR1 is LNHDA and CDR2 is SQIVND in the germline V gene (reference sequence). CDR3 bases: TGTGCCAGTAGTATTTCCCAGGGCGGCCTGGGAGAGACCCAGTACTTC. It codes for CASSISQGGLGETQYF.

This clonotype was seen a handful of times. The chain carries TRBV6-5 and TRBJ2-2; 14 bases line up with TRBD2. V shed 2 bases and J 6 bases; nucleotides not matched to a gene: 8. The CDR3 is made up of 18 amino acids. Germline V gene lookup returns CDR1 MNHEY and CDR2 SVGAGI. The CDR3: CASSYGTSGSSPAGELFF. For the CDR3, the DNA is TGTGCCAGCAGTTACGGGACTAGCGGGAGTTCCCCTGCCGGGGAGCTGTTTTTT.

This clonotype was observed at least ten times. The V call is TRBV12-3 or TRBV12-4, the J call TRBJ2-1; 10 bases map to TRBD1. Trimming cost V 5 bases and J 2 bases; bases outside gene matches: 3. The CDR3 extends over 15 amino acids. The CDR3: CASSNGQGAYNEQFF. DNA of the CDR3: TGTGCCAGCAGTAACGGACAGGGGGCCTACAATGAGCAGTTCTTC.